Below, 29 T cell receptor beta chains from the same sample are listed, as sequenced in a study of technical replicates of blood from a handful of donors. Clones were sequenced by immunoSEQ multiplex PCR, and TCRdb holds only the in-frame ones, with some missing. This sample carries approximately 49,000 clones, approximately 90% of them seen once, and the ten largest clones take 3% to 4%. The material sequenced was PBMCs. Receptor source: a human donor in good health. Some clones in this sample may be carry-over from other donors' samples.

V usage is TRBV7-3 and J usage is TRBJ1-1, with TRBD1 matching over 7 bases. The germline V gene has CDR1 SGHTA and CDR2 FQGTGA. This CDR3 has 14 residues. Unmatched junction bases numbered 7, after V lost 5 bases and J lost 4 bases. CDR3 region: CASSPGQRGTEAFF. The DNA for the CDR3 is TGTGCCAGCAGCCCGGGACAGCGAGGCACTGAAGCTTTCTTT.

The chain employs TRBV5-1 and TRBJ2-7; 8 bases agree with TRBD1. Trimming removed 3 bases from V and 12 bases from J; junction bases left unmatched: 14. From germline, CDR1 is SGHRS and CDR2 YFSETQ. The CDR3 is 14 residues long. CDR3 coding DNA: TGCGCCAGCAGCTCCGCCGGGACAGGATCCGTTCTGTACTTC. Encoded protein: CASSSAGTGSVLYF.

The chain couples TRBV11-2 to TRBJ2-7; 8 positions agree with TRBD1. Per germline, CDR1 SGHAT and CDR2 FQNNGV. CDR3 length equals 13 residues. Unmatched junction bases numbered 1, after V lost 3 bases and J lost 3 bases. In DNA form, the CDR3 reads TGTGCCAGCAGCTTTACAGGGGGCTACGAGCAGTACTTC. It codes for CASSFTGGYEQYF.

The chain couples TRBV15 to TRBJ1-2; D unresolved. The CDR3 is made up of 13 amino acids. V lost 1 base to trimming and J lost 8 bases, with 11 bases between them. CDR1 is LNHNV and CDR2 is YYDKDF in the germline V gene (reference sequence). The CDR3 nucleotides read TGTGCCACCAGCAGAGCCGGCGGGTTAGGCTACACCTTC. Encoded protein: CATSRAGGLGYTF.

V gene TRBV18 combines with J gene TRBJ2-1; 14 bases match TRBD2. This CDR3 spans 18 amino acids. Germline V gene data show CDR1 as KGHSH and CDR2 as LQKENI. With V trimmed by 6 bases and J by 7 bases, 14 bases remained unmatched. This chain's CDR3 is CASSPGTSGRAGGNEQFF. Here the CDR3 DNA reads TGTGCCAGCTCCCCCGGGACTAGCGGGAGAGCGGGGGGAAATGAGCAGTTCTTC.

J is TRBJ2-1 and V is TRBV7-9, with D tentatively TRBD1 (6 bases). Looked up from germline, CDR1 is SEHNR and CDR2 is FQNEAQ (reference sequence). The V end was cut by 3 bases, the J end by 5 bases, with 8 bases between. CDR3 length: 13 amino acids. The CDR3 region has the DNA TGTGCCAGCAGCTTGACAGGTGACAATGAGCAGTTCTTC. It yields the protein CASSLTGDNEQFF. The variable domain in full, completed from reference TRBV7-9 and TRBJ2-1, reads DTGVSQNPRHKITKRGQNVTFRCDPISEHNRLYWYRQTLGQGPEFLTYFQNEAQLEKSRLLSDRFSAERPKGSFSTLEIQRTEQGDSAMYLCASSLTGDNEQFFGPGTRLTVL.

CDR3 bases: TGTGCCAGCAGCCTAGGACAGGGGGCTGAACGCTCCTATAATTCACCCCTCCACTTT. It translates to CASSLGQGAERSYNSPLHF. The genes are TRBV7-9 and TRBJ1-6, with TRBD1 matching 11 bases. Germline V CDR1 and CDR2: SEHNR, FQNEAQ (reference sequence). The trim removed 5 bases at V and 0 bases at J, leaving 9 bases unmatched. This CDR3 spans 19 amino acids.

The rearrangement links TRBV6-5 to TRBJ2-1; 8 nucleotides match TRBD1. V lost 6 bases and J lost 3; bases outside the gene matches: 7. The CDR3 covers 15 residues. From germline, CDR1 is MNHEY and CDR2 SVGAGI. CDR3 protein: CASSLRTGIYNEQFF. The CDR3, as DNA: TGTGCCAGCAGCCTAAGGACAGGGATCTACAATGAGCAGTTCTTC.

This clone was seen just once. V gene TRBV25-1 combines with J gene TRBJ2-5; D perhaps matches TRBD1 (5 bases). Trimming removed 5 bases from V and 5 bases from J, with 15 bases in between. The CDR3 spans 14 residues. The germline gives CDR1 MGHDK, CDR2 SYGVNS. The CDR3 nucleotides are TGTGCCAGCAGTAGAACGTTTGGGGCCGAGACCCAGTACTTC. Residues: CASSRTFGAETQYF.

The V and J genes are TRBV6-4 and TRBJ2-3; 10 bases line up with TRBD2. Germline V gene data show CDR1 as MRHNA and CDR2 as SNTAGT. This CDR3 spans 15 amino acids. Unmatched junction bases numbered 4, after V lost 6 bases and J lost 1 base. The CDR3 loop reads CASSPGTSGTDTQYF. The CDR3 DNA follows: TGTGCCAGCAGCCCCGGGACTAGCGGCACAGATACGCAGTATTTT.

This clone has a single count. The chain joins TRBV30 to TRBJ2-3; 7 bases map to TRBD2. Germline V CDR1 and CDR2: GTSNPN, SVGIG (reference sequence). V lost 2 bases, J lost 2 bases, and 7 bases stayed unmatched. The CDR3 consists of 15 residues. The DNA for the CDR3 is TGTGCCTGGAGTAGGGCTAGCGGCGACACAGATACGCAGTATTTT. This codes for CAWSRASGDTDTQYF.

The chain uses TRBV4-3 and TRBJ1-4, with D tentatively TRBD1 (6 bases). CDR3 length: 15 amino acids. V was cut by 4 bases and J by 4 bases, with 13 bases left in between. Germline CDR1 and CDR2: LGHNA and YSLEER. The DNA of the CDR3 is TGCGCCAGCAGCCTATCACCGGACAGTAATGAAAAACTGTTTTTT. Its protein is CASSLSPDSNEKLFF.

The chain carries TRBV18 and TRBJ2-7; maybe TRBD1 (6 bases). The CDR3 runs to 15 residues. The germline V gene encodes CDR1 KGHSH and CDR2 LQKENI. V was trimmed by 3 bases and J by 4 bases, leaving 16 bases between them. Here the CDR3 DNA reads TGTGCCAGCTCACCTCCCACAGGGCAGAGGTACGAGCAGTACTTC. Translation: CASSPPTGQRYEQYF.

The gene calls are TRBV9 and TRBJ2-3; 8 bases are a match to TRBD2. The V and J ends lost 0 bases and 6 bases, in that order; junction bases with no gene match: 12. This CDR3 spans 17 amino acids. Germline CDR1 and CDR2: SGDLS and YYNGEE. The CDR3 protein is CASSVATDGGARDTQYF. The CDR3 coding sequence is TGTGCCAGCAGCGTAGCTACGGACGGGGGGGCGCGGGATACGCAGTATTTT.

The chain combines TRBV12-5 with TRBJ1-2, with D unclear. The germline CDR1 and CDR2 sequences are LGHNT and FRNRAP. V lost 1 base and J lost 3, with 12 bases in between. This CDR3 has 15 amino acids. The CDR3 region is CASGLDLDADYGYTF. The CDR3 nucleotides read TGTGCTAGTGGTTTGGACCTTGACGCGGACTATGGCTACACCTTC.

The chain links TRBV29-1 to TRBJ1-1, with 7 bases matching TRBD1. Trimming took 8 bases from V and 0 from J; bases not matched to a gene: 6. The germline V gene has CDR1 SQVTM and CDR2 ANQGSEA. CDR3 length: 13 amino acids. The CDR3 DNA reads TGCAGCACGAGGGGACAGATGAACACTGAAGCTTTCTTT. It is translated as CSTRGQMNTEAFF.

The V and J genes are TRBV5-6 and TRBJ2-1, with TRBD1 matching 8 bases. After removal of 4 bases from V and 8 bases from J, the junction contained 11 bases not matched to a gene. The germline CDR1 and CDR2 sequences are SGHDT and YYEEEE. The length of the CDR3 is 15 residues. The CDR3 spells CASSHNPQGAYEQFF. The CDR3 DNA reads as TGTGCCAGCAGCCACAACCCTCAGGGGGCCTATGAGCAGTTCTTC. The complete variable domain, with remaining parts taken from reference TRBV5-6 and TRBJ2-1, reads DAGVTQSPTHLIKTRGQQVTLRCSPKSGHDTVSWYQQALGQGPQFIFQYYEEEERQRGNFPDRFSGHQFPNYSSELNVNALLLGDSALYLCASSHNPQGAYEQFFGPGTRLTVL.

This clone is medium-sized within its sample. The chain combines TRBV27 with TRBJ2-7; D might be TRBD1 (6 bases). Between the trimmed V and J ends, which lost 6 bases and 3 bases, there was a span of 18 bases. CDR1 is MNHEY and CDR2 is SMNVEV in the germline V gene (reference sequence). The CDR3 loop spans 15 amino acids. This CDR3 reads CASSGKGVFNYEQYF. Here the CDR3 DNA reads TGTGCCAGCAGCGGCAAGGGGGTCTTTAACTACGAGCAGTACTTC.

J is TRBJ2-3 and V is TRBV5-6, with 10 nucleotides matching TRBD2. J was trimmed by 4 bases and V by 1 base; bases with no gene match: 3. CDR1 and CDR2 (germline): SGHDT, YYEEEE. This CDR3 is 15 amino acids long. The CDR3 coding sequence is TGTGCCAGCAGCTTGCTCCTAGCGGGAGCAGATACGCAGTATTTT. Translating it yields CASSLLLAGADTQYF.

The rearrangement joins TRBV5-6 to TRBJ2-5, with D unclear. Trimming took off 2 bases at V and 5 bases at J, with 10 bases between the two ends. Per germline, CDR1 SGHDT and CDR2 YYEEEE. The CDR3 runs 13 residues. The CDR3 sequence is CASSFGDGETQYF. CDR3 coding DNA: TGTGCCAGCAGCTTTGGCGACGGGGAGACCCAGTACTTC.

This clone was seen just once. The CDR3 spells CSVEGWAVGGYTF. In nucleotides, the CDR3 is TGCAGCGTTGAAGGATGGGCAGTTGGGGGCTACACCTTC. The chain recombines TRBV29-1 with TRBJ1-2; unclear D gene. Trimming stripped 1 base from V and 8 bases from J, with 14 bases between. The CDR3 consists of 13 residues. CDR1 and CDR2 (germline): SQVTM, ANQGSEA.

The J gene is TRBJ1-1, the V gene TRBV7-3; D remains ambiguous. V lost 2 bases, J lost 3 bases, and 10 bases lay in between. Germline assignment: CDR1 SGHTA and CDR2 FQGTGA. This CDR3 is built from 14 residues. The CDR3 spells CASSLDPGDTEAFF. CDR3 DNA sequence: TGTGCCAGCAGCTTAGATCCGGGAGACACTGAAGCTTTCTTT. Looking up the rest from reference TRBV7-3 and TRBJ1-1 gives the full variable domain: GAGVSQTPSNKVTEKGKYVELRCDPISGHTALYWYRQSLGQGPEFLIYFQGTGAADDSGLPNDRFFAVRPEGSVSTLKIQRTERGDSAVYLCASSLDPGDTEAFFGQGTRLTVV.

This clone was detected only once. The V gene is TRBV19, the J gene TRBJ1-5, with TRBD1 as a possible D gene (6 bases). CDR3 length: 15 amino acids. Germline V gene lookup returns CDR1 LNHDA and CDR2 SQIVND (reference sequence). V was trimmed by 3 bases and J by 5 bases, leaving 14 bases between them. DNA for the CDR3: TGTGCCAGTAGTATCGGGGGGCGCGGGGATCAGCCCCAGCATTTT. Translation: CASSIGGRGDQPQHF.

CDR3 sequence (DNA): TGTGCCAGCAGCCCGAAACCAGCGGGAATTAGCAATGAGCAGTTCTTC. Residues: CASSPKPAGISNEQFF. V and J are TRBV7-3 and TRBJ2-1, with 7 bases fitting TRBD2. Germline CDR1 is SGHTA and CDR2 is FQGTGA. The CDR3 consists of 16 residues. The V and J ends lost 5 bases and 6 bases, in that order; junction bases with no gene match: 13.

The CDR3 DNA sequence: TGTGCCAGCAGTTACACCACTGTTTACGAGCAGTACTTC. Translating gives CASSYTTVYEQYF. The chain joins TRBV6-6 to TRBJ2-7; D is ambiguous. Germline assignment: CDR1 MNHNY and CDR2 SVGAGI (reference sequence). The CDR3 is made up of 13 amino acids. V lost 2 bases, J lost 4 bases, and 9 bases lay in between.

This rearrangement joins TRBV18 to TRBJ2-1; TRBD2 is a possible D gene (5 bases). From germline, CDR1 is KGHSH and CDR2 LQKENI. The CDR3 has 12 amino acids. V lost 4 bases, J lost 8 bases, and 9 bases lay in between. CDR3 bases: TGTGCCAGCTCACTCTATAGCGATGAGCAGTTCTTC. Protein product: CASSLYSDEQFF.

The rearrangement joins TRBV7-8 to TRBJ2-1; D gene unclear. The CDR3 contains 11 residues. Trimming pared 6 bases from V and 4 bases from J, leaving 4 bases between. Per the germline V gene, CDR1 is SGHVS and CDR2 is FQNEAQ. CDR3 DNA: TGTGCCAGCAGGGCATACAATGAGCAGTTCTTC. This codes for CASRAYNEQFF.

The gene calls are TRBV12-5 and TRBJ1-4; D is unclear. CDR1 is LGHNT and CDR2 is FRNRAP in the germline V gene. The CDR3 is 11 residues long. With 6 bases removed from V and 10 bases from J, the gap between germline ends came to 9 bases. CDR3: CASGPEGKLFF. DNA for the CDR3: TGTGCTAGTGGCCCGGAGGGAAAACTGTTTTTT.

The chain combines TRBV7-8 with TRBJ1-1, with no clear D. Germline V gene data show CDR1 as SGHVS and CDR2 as FQNEAQ. Between the trimmed V and J ends, which lost 5 bases and 11 bases, there was a span of 18 bases. This CDR3 has 13 residues. CDR3 sequence: CASSQPGVGSAFF. The CDR3 DNA sequence: TGTGCCAGCAGCCAGCCGGGTGTGGGTTCGGCTTTCTTT.